This TCR beta chain was found in a study of vaccination and CD4 T cells after COVID-19. A remark on this clonotype: Its antigen remains unknown.

CDR3 length equals 13 residues. Germline V gene sequence: CDR1 SNHLY, CDR2 FYNNEI. With 8 bases removed from V and 7 bases from J, the gap between germline ends came to 18 bases. As to treatment: roughly 11-day PBMC culture with coronavirus spike peptide pools or control peptides (ViraFEST assay). The assay that was used to sequence DNA from cultured CD4+ T cells was the Oncomine TCR Beta short-read assay. TCRdb processed the PCR reads anew with MiXCR; each CDR3 protein has one entry. The sample carries some 9,300 distinct CDR3 sequences, approximately 57% recorded once. The sequenced sample consisted of CD4+ T cells from blood, cultured in vitro. The source of this sequence is a human donor who had recovered from COVID-19. The rearrangement uses TRBV2 and TRBJ2-7; a weak D match, TRBD2 (6 bases). DNA for the CDR3: TGTGCCAGCGGCGGGACCGAATTAGGGGAGCAGTACTTC. Protein: CASGGTELGEQYF.